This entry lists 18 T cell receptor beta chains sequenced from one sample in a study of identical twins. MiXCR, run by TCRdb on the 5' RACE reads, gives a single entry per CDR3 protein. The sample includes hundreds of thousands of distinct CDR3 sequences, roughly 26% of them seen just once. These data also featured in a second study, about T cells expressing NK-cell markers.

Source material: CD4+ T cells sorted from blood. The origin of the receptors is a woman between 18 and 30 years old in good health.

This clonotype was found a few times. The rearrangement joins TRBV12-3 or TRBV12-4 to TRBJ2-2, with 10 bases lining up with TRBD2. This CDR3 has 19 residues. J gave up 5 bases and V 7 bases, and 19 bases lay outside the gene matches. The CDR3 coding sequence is TGTGCCAGCATTAGGGTCGGGGGAGCGGGAGGGCCTCGGACCGGGGAGCTGTTTTTT. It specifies CASIRVGGAGGPRTGELFF.

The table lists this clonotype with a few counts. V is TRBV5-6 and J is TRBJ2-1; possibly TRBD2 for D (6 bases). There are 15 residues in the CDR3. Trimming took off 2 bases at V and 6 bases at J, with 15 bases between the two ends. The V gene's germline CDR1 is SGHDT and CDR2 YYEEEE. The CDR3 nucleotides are TGTGCCAGCAGCTTAGTAGGGCGGGACGGCAATGAGCAGTTCTTC. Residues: CASSLVGRDGNEQFF.

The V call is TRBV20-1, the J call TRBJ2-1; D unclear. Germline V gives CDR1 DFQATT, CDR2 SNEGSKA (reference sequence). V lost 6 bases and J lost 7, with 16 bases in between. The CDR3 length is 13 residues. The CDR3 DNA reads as TGCAGTGCGGCGAAGGTGGTCGAGAATGAGCAGTTCTTC. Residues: CSAAKVVENEQFF.

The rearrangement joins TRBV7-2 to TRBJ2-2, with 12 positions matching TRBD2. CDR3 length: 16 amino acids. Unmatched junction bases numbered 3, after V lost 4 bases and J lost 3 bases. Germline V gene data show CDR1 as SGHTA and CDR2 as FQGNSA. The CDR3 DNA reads TGTGCCAGCAGCTCCGGGACTAGCGGGTACACCGGGGAGCTGTTTTTT. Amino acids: CASSSGTSGYTGELFF.

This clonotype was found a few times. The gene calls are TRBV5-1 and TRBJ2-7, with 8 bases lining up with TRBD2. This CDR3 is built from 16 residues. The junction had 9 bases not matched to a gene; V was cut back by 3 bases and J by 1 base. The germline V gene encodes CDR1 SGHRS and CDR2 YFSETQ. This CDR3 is CASSSRSGRQSYEQYF. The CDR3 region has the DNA TGCGCCAGCAGCTCTAGGAGCGGGAGACAGTCCTACGAGCAGTACTTC. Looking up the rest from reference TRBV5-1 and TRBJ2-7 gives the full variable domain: KAGVTQTPRYLIKTRGQQVTLSCSPISGHRSVSWYQQTPGQGLQFLFEYFSETQRNKGNFPGRFSGRQFSNSRSEMNVSTLELGDSALYLCASSSRSGRQSYEQYFGPGTRLTVT.

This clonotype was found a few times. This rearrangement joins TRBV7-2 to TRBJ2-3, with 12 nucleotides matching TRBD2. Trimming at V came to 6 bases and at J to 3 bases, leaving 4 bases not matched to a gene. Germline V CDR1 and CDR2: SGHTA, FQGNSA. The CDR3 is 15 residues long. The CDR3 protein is CASRKTSGRTDTQYF. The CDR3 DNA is TGTGCCAGCAGAAAGACTAGCGGGAGAACAGATACGCAGTATTTT.

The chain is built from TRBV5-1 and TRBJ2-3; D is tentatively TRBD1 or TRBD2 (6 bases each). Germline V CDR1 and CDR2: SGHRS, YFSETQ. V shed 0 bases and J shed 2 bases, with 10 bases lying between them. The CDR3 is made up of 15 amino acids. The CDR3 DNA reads TGCGCCAGCAGCTTGGGGAGGGGGGCCACAGATACGCAGTATTTT. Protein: CASSLGRGATDTQYF. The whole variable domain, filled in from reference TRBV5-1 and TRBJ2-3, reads KAGVTQTPRYLIKTRGQQVTLSCSPISGHRSVSWYQQTPGQGLQFLFEYFSETQRNKGNFPGRFSGRQFSNSRSEMNVSTLELGDSALYLCASSLGRGATDTQYFGPGTRLTVL.

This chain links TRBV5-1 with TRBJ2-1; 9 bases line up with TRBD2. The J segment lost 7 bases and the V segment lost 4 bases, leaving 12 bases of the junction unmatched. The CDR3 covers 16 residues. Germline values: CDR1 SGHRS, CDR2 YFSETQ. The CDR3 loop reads CASSIDSGRSGNEQFF. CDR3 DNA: TGCGCCAGCAGCATAGATAGCGGGAGATCAGGGAATGAGCAGTTCTTC.

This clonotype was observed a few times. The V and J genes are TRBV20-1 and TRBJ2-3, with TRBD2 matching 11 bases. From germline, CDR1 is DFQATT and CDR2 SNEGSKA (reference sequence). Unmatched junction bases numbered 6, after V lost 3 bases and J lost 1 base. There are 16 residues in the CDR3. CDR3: CSARGLAGGGTDTQYF. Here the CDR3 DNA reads TGCAGTGCTAGGGGGCTAGCGGGAGGAGGCACAGATACGCAGTATTTT.

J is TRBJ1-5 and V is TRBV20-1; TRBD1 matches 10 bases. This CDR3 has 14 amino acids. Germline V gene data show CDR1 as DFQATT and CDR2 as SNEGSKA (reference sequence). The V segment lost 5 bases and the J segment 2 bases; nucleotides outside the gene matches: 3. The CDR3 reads CSAYGTGGNQPQHF. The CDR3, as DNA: TGCAGTGCTTACGGGACAGGGGGCAATCAGCCCCAGCATTTT.

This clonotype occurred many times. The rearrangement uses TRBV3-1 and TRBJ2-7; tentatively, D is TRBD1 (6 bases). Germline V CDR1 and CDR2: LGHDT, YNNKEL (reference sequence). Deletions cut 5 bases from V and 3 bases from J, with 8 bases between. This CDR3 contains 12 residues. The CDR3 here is CASSGGLYEQYF. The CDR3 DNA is TGTGCCAGCAGCGGGGGCCTCTACGAGCAGTACTTC.

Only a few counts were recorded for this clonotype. The CDR3 DNA follows: TGCAGCGTCGCCCGCGGGGGGGGAGATACGCAGTATTTT. Its protein product is CSVARGGGDTQYF. The rearrangement links TRBV29-1 to TRBJ2-3; TRBD2 aligns across 9 bases. V was clipped by 6 bases and J by 5 bases; unmatched bases: 6. In germline, CDR1 is SQVTM, CDR2 ANQGSEA. This CDR3 is built from 13 residues.

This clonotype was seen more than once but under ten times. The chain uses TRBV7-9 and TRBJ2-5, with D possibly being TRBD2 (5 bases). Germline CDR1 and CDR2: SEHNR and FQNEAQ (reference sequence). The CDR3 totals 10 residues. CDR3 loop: CAAGRETQYF. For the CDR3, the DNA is TGTGCTGCGGGCAGGGAGACCCAGTACTTC.

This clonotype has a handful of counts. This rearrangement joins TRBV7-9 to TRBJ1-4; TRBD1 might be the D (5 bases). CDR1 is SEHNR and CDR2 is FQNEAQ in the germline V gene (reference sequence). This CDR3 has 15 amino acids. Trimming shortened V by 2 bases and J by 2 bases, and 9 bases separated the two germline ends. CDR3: CASSLRGVTNEKLFF. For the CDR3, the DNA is TGTGCCAGCAGCTTACGGGGGGTCACTAATGAAAAACTGTTTTTT.

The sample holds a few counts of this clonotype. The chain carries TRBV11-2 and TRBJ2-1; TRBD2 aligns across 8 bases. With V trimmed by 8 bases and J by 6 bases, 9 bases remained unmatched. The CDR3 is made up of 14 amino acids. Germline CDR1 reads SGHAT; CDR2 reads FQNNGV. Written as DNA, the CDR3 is TGTGCCAGCCTATCCGGGACTAGGGGCAATGAGCAGTTCTTC. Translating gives CASLSGTRGNEQFF.

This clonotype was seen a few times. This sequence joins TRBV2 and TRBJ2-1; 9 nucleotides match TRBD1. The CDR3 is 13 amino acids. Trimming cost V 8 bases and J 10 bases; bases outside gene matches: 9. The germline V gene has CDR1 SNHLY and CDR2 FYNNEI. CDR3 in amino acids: CASAGQGWNEQFF. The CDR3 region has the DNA TGTGCCAGCGCGGGACAGGGATGGAACGAGCAGTTCTTC.

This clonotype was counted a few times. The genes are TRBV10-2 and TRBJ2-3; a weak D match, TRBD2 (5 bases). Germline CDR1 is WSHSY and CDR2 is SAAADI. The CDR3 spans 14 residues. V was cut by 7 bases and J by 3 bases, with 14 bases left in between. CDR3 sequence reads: CASTEGRSTDTQYF. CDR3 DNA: TGCGCCAGCACCGAGGGTCGTAGTACAGATACGCAGTATTTT.

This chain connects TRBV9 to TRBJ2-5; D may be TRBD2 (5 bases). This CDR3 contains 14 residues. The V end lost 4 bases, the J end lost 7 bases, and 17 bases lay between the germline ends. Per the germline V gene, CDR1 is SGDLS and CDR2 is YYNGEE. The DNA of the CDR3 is TGTGCCAGCAGCATTGGACTGGGCCTGGGGACCCAGTACTTC. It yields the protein CASSIGLGLGTQYF.